These 14 T cell receptor beta chains share one sample of origin, sequenced in a study of CXCR3-negative and CXCR3-positive naive CD8 T cells. Study findings and constraints: Comparison of naive cells showed more hydrophobic TRB CDR3s in CXCR3-positive than in CXCR3-negative naive cells.

Their antigen targets remain unknown. 5' RACE that incorporated UMI labels was used to prepare the TRB cDNA libraries. TCRdb processed the 5' RACE reads again and assigns one entry to each CDR3 protein, with no DNA. This sample contains about 150,000 distinct CDR3 sequences. Sequenced sample: naive CXCR3+ CD8+ T cells from blood. Subset: CD45RO-CCR7+CD27+CD95- naive CD8+ T cells expressing CXCR3 (TNR3+). The receptors shown here come from a human donor in good health. Some clones in this sample may be carry-over from other donors' samples.

This chain connects TRBV15 to TRBJ1-5; with no DNA, the TCRdb D assignment of TRBD1 cannot be verified. The germline V gene has CDR1 LNHNV and CDR2 YYDKDF (reference sequence). The length of the CDR3 is 13 residues. The CDR3 here is CATSRGPTSVQHF.

This rearrangement joins TRBV27 to TRBJ2-7. This CDR3 spans 13 amino acids. The V gene's germline CDR1 is MNHEY and CDR2 SMNVEV (reference sequence). CDR3 protein: CASSFRGSYEQYF.

The chain couples TRBV6-2 or TRBV6-3 to TRBJ2-1; with no DNA, the TCRdb D assignment of TRBD1 cannot be verified. The CDR3 sequence is 16 residues long. Germline V gene sequence: CDR1 MNHEY, CDR2 SVGEGT. The CDR3 region is CASSYPEAAPRGEQFF.

The chain combines TRBV10-3 with TRBJ2-2; TCRdb outputs TRBD2, but without DNA this stays unchecked. The CDR3 is 17 amino acids. CDR1 is ENHRY and CDR2 is SYGVKD in the germline V gene. This CDR3 is CAISDPGLAGDFGELFF.

The V and J genes are TRBV29-1 and TRBJ2-1; the D call from TCRdb, TRBD1, cannot be confirmed without DNA. Germline V CDR1 and CDR2: SQVTM, ANQGSEA. This CDR3 has 13 residues. This CDR3 is CSVEDLTVDEQFF.

The V call is TRBV12-3 or TRBV12-4, the J call TRBJ1-1. This CDR3 has 15 residues. The CDR3 sequence is CASSFLEALNTEAFF.

The chain couples TRBV7-3 to TRBJ2-2. Germline CDR1 SGHTA, CDR2 FQGTGA. The CDR3 covers 16 residues. The CDR3 spells CASSYDLAPNTGELFF.

The genes are TRBV29-1 and TRBJ2-7. CDR1 SQVTM and CDR2 ANQGSEA come from the germline V gene. The CDR3 is 11 residues long. The CDR3 protein is CSVAENYEQYF.

The CDR3 here is CASSYDPAGEQYF. The V and J genes are TRBV6-5 and TRBJ2-7; no DNA is available, so the TRBD2 call from TCRdb remains unchecked. The CDR3 loop spans 13 amino acids. Germline V gives CDR1 MNHEY, CDR2 SVGAGI.

The genes are TRBV4-3 and TRBJ1-5; as DNA is missing, the TRBD1 call by TCRdb cannot be tested. Per germline, CDR1 LGHNA and CDR2 YSLEER. The CDR3 totals 17 residues. The CDR3 protein is CASSQDRGTGGNQPQHF.

CDR3 region: CASPKPGQADNEQFF. This chain connects TRBV13 to TRBJ2-1; with no DNA, the TCRdb D assignment of TRBD1 cannot be verified. Germline V gene sequence: CDR1 PRHDT, CDR2 FYEKMQ (reference sequence). The CDR3 has 15 amino acids.

J is TRBJ2-5 and V is TRBV7-9; the D gene TCRdb calls, TRBD2, cannot be checked with no DNA. In germline, CDR1 is SEHNR, CDR2 FQNEAQ (reference sequence). The CDR3 runs to 16 residues. The CDR3 loop is CASSLALRLAEETQYF.

The CDR3 loop reads CASSPSTSGPFTDTQYF. V usage is TRBV3-1 and J usage is TRBJ2-3; TCRdb names TRBD2, which stays unverified in the absence of DNA. Per germline, CDR1 LGHDT and CDR2 YNNKEL (reference sequence). The CDR3 consists of 17 residues.

The V and J genes are TRBV4-1 and TRBJ1-4. The CDR3 covers 15 residues. Germline values: CDR1 MGHRA, CDR2 YSYEKL. CDR3 region: CGSSRDTAEDEKLFF.